This TCR beta chain was sequenced for a study of molecular identifiers for immune sequencing clone quantification. About the research overall: With replicates, the RNA of around 20,000 or 100,000 naive CD8 cells was split five ways and four were sequenced.

This clonotype showed up just once. Its antigen is unidentified. Just one base apart from a much larger clone, this may be a read error. V lost 5 bases and J lost 1, with 9 bases in between. The germline CDR1 and CDR2 sequences are SGHAT and FQNNGV. CDR3 length: 13 residues. Via MiXCR, TCRdb re-called the PCR reads, giving one row per CDR3 protein. Seen here are 62,000 or so distinct CDR3 sequences, about a sixth observed once, and the top ten hold about 1.5%. Overall study findings and caveats: Barcodes shared by identical TCR molecules could lead to underestimated sizes of highly expanded clones. Researchers reportedly could pick up spiked Jurkat TCR RNA from one cell mixed into more than 800,000 naive cells.

The receptor's source is a human donor in good health. Some libraries in this study had Jurkat cell RNA spiked in. The source material was naive CD8+ T cells from blood, with Jurkat cell RNA spiked in. Regarding subset: FACS-sorted CD8+CD4-CCR7+CD45RA+ naive T cells. The rearrangement links TRBV11-2 to TRBJ2-7; D not resolved. The DNA for the CDR3 is TGTGCCAGCAGCACGACACGGTCCTACGAGCAGTACTTC. It is translated as CASSTTRSYEQYF.